This T cell receptor (beta chain) originates from a study of T-cell memory formation after mild COVID-19. The CDR3 consists of 17 residues. V dropped 6 bases and J dropped 2; count of bases not matched to a gene: 14. This clonotype occurred a few times. The target antigen is unknown. General study results and limits: CD4+ clones that contracted lay mainly in CM and EM; CD8+ ones lay in EMRA.

From the 5' RACE reads, TCRdb called clonotypes with MiXCR, one entry per CDR3 protein. The table lists hundreds of thousands of distinct CDR3 sequences, roughly 22% of them singletons. V usage is TRBV12-3 or TRBV12-4 and J usage is TRBJ2-7, with 9 nucleotides matching TRBD1. The TCR was taken from an adult woman who had mild COVID-19 (a few samples of this study predate the infection). Cell type and time point are not known. The specimen sequenced was PBMCs or a T cell subset sorted from them (not recorded which). CDR3 loop: CASRRGTGNNGTYEQYF. In nucleotides, the CDR3 is TGTGCCAGCAGGCGTGGGACAGGGAACAACGGGACCTACGAGCAGTACTTC.